This is a list of T cell receptor beta chains from one sample in a study of identical twins. TCRdb independently ran MiXCR on the 5' RACE reads; one entry per CDR3 protein. The sample records 1.5 million to 2 million distinct CDR3 sequences, less than 40% being singletons. Sequencing was carried out using cord blood. The receptor set was obtained from a newborn girl in good health. Both conserved end residues are part of each CDR3. D genes are given only for firm matches. For some rows the clone size is stated as once, few or many, or as a class when expanded; others skip it.

j_call clone_size d_call v_call cdr3_aa cdr3_nt
TRBJ2-2 few . TRBV3-1 CASSQGGCTGELFF TGTGCCAGCAGCCAAGGGGGATGCACCGGGGAGCTGTTTTTT
TRBJ2-1 . . TRBV3-1 CAGSQAAFNEQFF TGTGCCGGCAGCCAAGCAGCGTTCAATGAGCAGTTCTTC
TRBJ2-1 few TRBD2 TRBV10-3 CAISEPRNGRTSGGRNEQFF TGTGCCATCAGTGAGCCGAGAAATGGGAGGACTAGCGGAGGCCGGAATGAGCAGTTCTTC
TRBJ2-7 few TRBD2 TRBV20-1 CSASLTTRGSYEQYF TGCAGTGCTAGCCTTACAACGCGGGGGAGCTACGAGCAGTACTTC
TRBJ2-2 . TRBD2 TRBV3-1 CASSQYWLAGANTGELFF TGTGCCAGCAGCCAATATTGGCTAGCGGGAGCGAACACCGGGGAGCTGTTTTTT
TRBJ2-7 few TRBD2 TRBV6-5 CASRQRDLTYEQYF TGTGCCAGCAGGCAGCGGGACCTAACCTACGAGCAGTACTTC
TRBJ1-3 once . TRBV20-1 CSAKKGHRSGNTIYF TGCAGTGCTAAGAAAGGACATCGCTCTGGAAACACCATATATTTT
TRBJ2-7 . . TRBV28 CASTRPTVALGEQYF TGTGCCAGCACCCGCCCTACCGTTGCTCTCGGCGAGCAGTACTTC
TRBJ1-1 . . TRBV5-1 CASSLREYTEAFF TGCGCCAGCAGCTTGCGGGAGTACACTGAAGCTTTCTTT
TRBJ2-1 few . TRBV27 CASSTPEVRNEQFF TGTGCCAGCAGTACGCCCGAGGTGAGGAATGAGCAGTTCTTC
TRBJ2-1 few . TRBV4-2 CASSQEGGARLGPSSSYNEQFF TGTGCCAGCAGCCAAGAAGGGGGGGCCAGACTAGGCCCCTCAAGCTCCTACAATGAGCAGTTCTTC
TRBJ2-3 . TRBD2 TRBV13 CASSARLLLAGLSDTQYF TGTGCCAGCAGCGCCCGCCTCCTACTAGCGGGGCTTTCAGATACGCAGTATTTT
TRBJ2-1 . . TRBV12-3/TRBV12-4 CTSSLGDYNEQFF TGTACCAGCAGTTTAGGCGACTACAATGAGCAGTTCTTC
TRBJ1-5 . . TRBV4-1 CASSQDSQNQPQHF TGCGCCAGCAGCCAAGATTCCCAAAATCAGCCCCAGCATTTT
TRBJ1-5 . . TRBV5-1 CASSLKFDNQPQHF TGCGCCAGCAGCTTAAAATTTGACAATCAGCCCCAGCATTTT
TRBJ2-7 . . TRBV11-2 CASNEGGPIYEQYF TGTGCCAGCAATGAGGGGGGGCCGATCTACGAGCAGTACTTC
TRBJ2-5 . . TRBV11-2 CASSLDWGLEQYF TGTGCCAGCAGCTTAGATTGGGGCCTTGAGCAGTACTTC
TRBJ2-7 . . TRBV5-1 CASSLVGVDYEQYF TGCGCCAGCAGCTTGGTAGGGGTTGACTACGAGCAGTACTTC
TRBJ2-7 . TRBD2 TRBV4-2 CASSQDGLAGEYEQYF TGTGCCAGCAGCCAAGATGGACTAGCGGGAGAGTACGAGCAGTACTTC
TRBJ2-5 few . TRBV2 CASSDWEQYF TGTGCCAGCAGTGATTGGGAGCAGTACTTC
TRBJ1-1 . . TRBV5-1 CASSLNRWADLRTEAFF TGCGCCAGCAGCTTGAATCGGTGGGCAGACCTACGCACTGAAGCTTTCTTT
TRBJ1-1 few TRBD1 TRBV12-3/TRBV12-4 CASSFAQGARTEAFF TGTGCCAGCAGTTTTGCCCAGGGGGCGCGCACTGAAGCTTTCTTT
TRBJ2-7 . . TRBV7-2 CASSLGDQPYNEQYF TGTGCCAGCAGCTTAGGGGACCAGCCTTACAATGAGCAGTACTTC
TRBJ1-1 . TRBD1 TRBV12-3/TRBV12-4 CASPPPGGSAEAFF TGTGCCAGCCCTCCGCCAGGGGGTAGCGCTGAAGCTTTCTTT
TRBJ2-1 few . TRBV28 CASSLGSGTPYNEQFF TGTGCCAGCAGTTTAGGTAGCGGAACTCCTTACAATGAGCAGTTCTTC
TRBJ1-2 . . TRBV6-5 CASSYPLYRELRSNYGYTF TGTGCCAGCAGTTACCCCCTCTATAGGGAGCTCCGTTCTAACTATGGCTACACCTTC
TRBJ2-7 few TRBD1 TRBV7-9 CASSGGQLNYEQYF TGTGCCAGCAGCGGGGGACAGTTGAACTACGAGCAGTACTTC
TRBJ1-1 . . TRBV27 CASSYSGLNTEAFF TGTGCCAGCAGTTATTCCGGGCTGAACACTGAAGCTTTCTTT
TRBJ2-3 once . TRBV2 CASSGTPGTQYF TGTGCCAGCAGTGGGACCCCAGGTACGCAGTATTTT
TRBJ2-1 . . TRBV5-1 CASRSADSYNEQFF TGCGCCAGCAGATCCGCGGATTCCTACAATGAGCAGTTCTTC
TRBJ1-5 few TRBD1 TRBV12-3/TRBV12-4 CASSILPRTGDQPQHF TGTGCCAGCAGCATACTACCGAGGACAGGGGATCAGCCCCAGCATTTT
TRBJ2-7 . TRBD2 TRBV28 CASSTLTGGPRYNEQYF TGTGCCAGCAGTACCCTGACGGGAGGGCCCCGCTACAATGAGCAGTACTTC
TRBJ1-1 . . TRBV21-1 CASILKGRQNTEAFF TGTGCCAGCATCTTGAAAGGACGGCAGAACACTGAAGCTTTCTTT
TRBJ2-1 . . TRBV20-1 CSARRGAQETQFF TGCAGTGCTAGAAGAGGGGCCCAAGAGACCCAGTTCTTC
TRBJ2-3 . TRBD2 TRBV20-1 CSASGLAISPDTQYF TGCAGTGCTAGTGGACTAGCGATTAGCCCAGATACGCAGTATTTT
TRBJ2-3 once . TRBV10-3 CAIRAGSPDTQYF TGTGCCATCAGGGCGGGGAGCCCAGATACGCAGTATTTT
TRBJ2-1 many . TRBV12-3/TRBV12-4 CASSFWQGEQFF TGTGCCAGCAGTTTTTGGCAGGGGGAGCAGTTCTTC
TRBJ2-5 few TRBD1 TRBV7-2 CASSPYGGTGVETQYF TGTGCCAGCAGCCCATATGGGGGGACAGGGGTAGAGACCCAGTACTTC
TRBJ1-3 . . TRBV7-9 CASSLMGSGNTIYF TGTGCCAGCAGCTTAATGGGCTCTGGAAACACCATATATTTT
TRBJ1-2 few . TRBV10-3 CAISGTSGASNYGYTF TGTGCCATCAGTGGAACTTCCGGGGCCTCTAACTATGGCTACACCTTC
TRBJ1-6 few . TRBV4-2 CASSQPTASYNSPLHF TGTGCCAGCAGCCAACCGACAGCCTCCTATAATTCACCCCTCCACTTT
TRBJ2-3 . . TRBV20-1 CSGKGNGRTDTQYF TGCAGTGGAAAGGGCAACGGGCGCACAGATACGCAGTATTTT
TRBJ1-1 . . TRBV7-2 CASSRLTVTEAFF TGTGCCAGCAGCCGATTGACAGTTACTGAAGCTTTCTTT
TRBJ2-3 . TRBD2 TRBV2 CASARESSSRGGTDTQYF TGTGCCAGCGCAAGGGAATCGAGCTCGCGGGGGGGGACAGATACGCAGTATTTT
TRBJ2-1 few TRBD2 TRBV4-2 CASSQGRGRGSEQFF TGTGCCAGCAGCCAAGGACGGGGGAGGGGTTCTGAGCAGTTCTTC
TRBJ1-6 . . TRBV20-1 CSARKGEWNSPLHF TGCAGTGCTAGGAAGGGGGAATGGAATTCACCCCTCCACTTT
TRBJ2-1 . TRBD2 TRBV15 CATSRDRLADNEQFF TGTGCCACCAGCAGAGATCGACTAGCGGACAATGAGCAGTTCTTC
TRBJ2-3 few TRBD2 TRBV12-3/TRBV12-4 CASSSRASGGAGDTQYF TGTGCCAGCAGTTCTCGTGCTAGCGGGGGGGCAGGAGATACGCAGTATTTT
TRBJ2-3 . TRBD2 TRBV3-1 CASSPGTSGSRRTDTQYF TGTGCCAGCAGCCCCGGGACTAGCGGGTCCCGTCGCACAGATACGCAGTATTTT
TRBJ2-7 . . TRBV10-3 CAISGVGIGEQYF TGTGCCATCAGTGGTGTAGGGATAGGCGAGCAGTACTTC
TRBJ2-3 . TRBD2 TRBV20-1 CSATPTSGAPTDTQYF TGCAGTGCTACACCGACTAGCGGGGCTCCCACAGATACGCAGTATTTT
TRBJ2-3 . . TRBV2 CASSELAETSTDTQYF TGTGCCAGCAGTGAACTAGCCGAAACTAGCACAGATACGCAGTATTTT
TRBJ2-7 many TRBD1 TRBV10-3 CAISVGQGYEQYF TGTGCCATCAGTGTGGGACAGGGGTACGAGCAGTACTTC
TRBJ2-3 . . TRBV7-2 CASSLEGSKSTDTQYF TGTGCCAGCAGCTTAGAGGGGAGTAAGAGCACAGATACGCAGTATTTT
TRBJ2-5 few . TRBV20-1 CSVHKRQETQYF TGCAGTGTCCATAAGCGCCAAGAGACCCAGTACTTC
TRBJ2-7 . . TRBV5-1 CASSLWDPLIYEQYF TGCGCCAGCAGCTTGTGGGACCCCCTAATATACGAGCAGTACTTC
TRBJ2-3 . . TRBV28 CAVCGAGTADTQYF TGTGCCGTATGCGGGGCAGGGACGGCAGATACGCAGTATTTT
TRBJ2-7 . TRBD2 TRBV14 CASSLNSGRPYEQYF TGTGCCAGCAGCCTGAATAGCGGGAGACCCTACGAGCAGTACTTC